The 18 T cell receptor beta chains in this list originate from one sample, sequenced in a study of shared clonotypes between healthy human individuals. Here immunoSEQ multiplex PCR was the method, and the copy in TCRdb shows in-frame clones only, minus some. Of millions of clones in the sample, roughly 95% were seen once. The specimen was naive CD4+ T cells sorted from blood. Subset reported: CD45RA+ positively selected. These receptors were taken from a man aged 18 to 29 in good health.

This clone appeared a single time. The chain links TRBV4-1 to TRBJ1-5; D is possibly TRBD1 (5 bases). The V and J ends lost 1 base and 7 bases respectively, with 11 bases between them. The germline V gene encodes CDR1 MGHRA and CDR2 YSYEKL. The CDR3 consists of 14 residues. CDR3 protein: CASSQGIGAQPQHF. The CDR3 nucleotides read TGCGCCAGCAGCCAAGGGATAGGGGCACAGCCCCAGCATTTT.

The rearrangement uses TRBV5-4 and TRBJ1-1, with a tentative D call TRBD1 (5 bases). The CDR3 is 16 residues long. Germline loops: CDR1 SGHNT, CDR2 YYREEE (reference sequence). V lost 3 bases, J lost 5 bases, and 20 bases lay in between. The CDR3 DNA reads as TGTGCCAGCAGCTCCGCCTCAGGGTTAGGAGGGACTGAAGCTTTCTTT. As protein: CASSSASGLGGTEAFF.

V is TRBV10-3 and J is TRBJ2-5, with unresolved D. CDR1 ENHRY and CDR2 SYGVKD come from the germline V gene. The CDR3 has 14 residues. V was clipped by 0 bases and J by 1 base, with 6 bases between them. The CDR3: CAISESTGQETQYF. CDR3 nucleotide sequence: TGTGCCATCAGTGAGTCTACGGGCCAAGAGACCCAGTACTTC.

The chain joins TRBV2 to TRBJ2-7; 9 bases are shared with TRBD1. The CDR3 has 14 residues. Germline assignment: CDR1 SNHLY and CDR2 FYNNEI. V lost 8 bases, J lost 0 bases, and 5 bases stayed unmatched. The CDR3 coding sequence is TGTGCCAGCCGTCGGACAGGGGTCTCCTACGAGCAGTACTTC. This sequence encodes CASRRTGVSYEQYF.

The J gene is TRBJ1-1, the V gene TRBV6-1, with D perhaps TRBD1 (5 bases). The length of the CDR3 is 16 residues. V lost 1 base, J lost 4 bases, and 16 bases lay in between. CDR1 is MNHNS and CDR2 is SASEGT in the germline V gene. The CDR3 DNA is TGTGCCAGCAGTGAAGGGGGGACCGCCCGGGGCACTGAAGCTTTCTTT. Protein product: CASSEGGTARGTEAFF.

The chain recombines TRBV6-6 with TRBJ1-1, with D possibly matching TRBD1 (5 bases). Trimming stripped 10 bases from V and 8 bases from J, with 20 bases between. Germline V gives CDR1 MNHNY, CDR2 SVGAGI (reference sequence). The CDR3 length is 13 residues. CDR3: CATTTVGASEAFF. The DNA for the CDR3 is TGTGCCACCACGACAGTCGGGGCTTCGGAAGCTTTCTTT.

This sequence joins TRBV5-1 and TRBJ1-2, with D possibly being TRBD1 (5 bases). The CDR3 is 15 amino acids. CDR1 SGHRS and CDR2 YFSETQ come from the germline V gene. The V and J ends lost 0 bases and 4 bases respectively, with 13 bases between them. CDR3 amino acids: CASSLALGTGYGYTF. In DNA form, the CDR3 reads TGCGCCAGCAGCTTGGCTCTCGGGACGGGCTATGGCTACACCTTC.

The rearrangement links TRBV30 to TRBJ2-7; 7 positions agree with TRBD1. There are 13 residues in the CDR3. V gave up 1 base and J gave up 5 bases; unmatched junction bases: 5. Germline V gives CDR1 GTSNPN, CDR2 SVGIG (reference sequence). The CDR3 DNA is TGTGCCTGGAGTGAGGGGGCTTTCAACGAGCAGTACTTC. This translates into CAWSEGAFNEQYF. Full variable domain (outside the CDR3, taken from reference TRBV30 and TRBJ2-7): SQTIHQWPATLVQPVGSPLSLECTVEGTSNPNLYWYRQAAGRGLQLLFYSVGIGQISSEVPQNLSASRPQDRQFILSSKKLLLSDSGFYLCAWSEGAFNEQYFGPGTRLTVT.

In its sample, this clone was seen a few times. The rearrangement uses TRBV5-6 and TRBJ1-2, with 8 positions matching TRBD1. The CDR3 has 15 residues. Germline trimming cut 4 bases from V and 4 bases from J; bases unmatched to any gene: 9. In germline, CDR1 is SGHDT, CDR2 YYEEEE. This CDR3 is CASSLGQGGSYGYTF. In DNA form, the CDR3 reads TGTGCCAGCAGCCTAGGACAGGGAGGGAGCTATGGCTACACCTTC. The full variable domain, rest sourced from reference TRBV5-6 and TRBJ1-2, is DAGVTQSPTHLIKTRGQQVTLRCSPKSGHDTVSWYQQALGQGPQFIFQYYEEEERQRGNFPDRFSGHQFPNYSSELNVNALLLGDSALYLCASSLGQGGSYGYTFGSGTRLTVV.

The V call is TRBV27, the J call TRBJ2-7; D is uncertain. The CDR3 loop spans 14 amino acids. V was cut by 6 bases and J by 2 bases, with 14 bases left in between. Germline CDR1 and CDR2: MNHEY and SMNVEV (reference sequence). CDR3 loop: CASRAIIAPYEQYF. CDR3 bases: TGTGCCAGCAGAGCAATCATAGCCCCCTACGAGCAGTACTTC.

In its sample, this clone was seen many times. This specimen includes other DNA sequences encoding the same CDR3. The chain is built from TRBV18 and TRBJ2-2, with 8 positions matching TRBD2. The germline CDR1 and CDR2 sequences are KGHSH and LQKENI. With 4 bases clipped from V and 0 bases from J, the junction kept 4 bases outside the gene matches. CDR3 length: 16 residues. The CDR3 protein is CASSQLGLANTGELFF. The CDR3 DNA is TGTGCCAGCTCACAGTTGGGACTAGCGAACACCGGGGAGCTGTTTTTT.

On this clone itself: Other DNA sequences from this sample encode an identical CDR3 as well. V is TRBV18 and J is TRBJ1-5; D ambiguous. This CDR3 has 14 amino acids. In germline, CDR1 is KGHSH, CDR2 LQKENI. Deletions cut 1 base from V and 0 bases from J, with 4 bases between. CDR3 sequence (DNA): TGTGCCAGCTCACCACTGGATAGCAATCAGCCCCAGCATTTT. It is translated as CASSPLDSNQPQHF.

This chain connects TRBV18 to TRBJ2-7; D not resolved. Germline assignment: CDR1 KGHSH and CDR2 LQKENI. Deletions cut 6 bases from V and 2 bases from J, with 14 bases between. The CDR3 contains 14 residues. In DNA, the CDR3 is TGTGCCAGCTCCCCCCCCGAAGGGACCTACGAGCAGTACTTC. Its protein product is CASSPPEGTYEQYF.

This chain joins TRBV10-3 and TRBJ1-1; D may be TRBD1 (6 bases). Deletions cut 5 bases from V and 4 bases from J, with 23 bases between. Germline CDR1 ENHRY, CDR2 SYGVKD. The CDR3 sequence is 17 residues long. In DNA form, the CDR3 reads TGTGCCATCAGTCAACAATTCGGCTCGGGGGCGGGCACTGAAGCTTTCTTT. It is translated as CAISQQFGSGAGTEAFF.

In nucleotides, the CDR3 is TGCGCCAGCAGCGGGGGACTAGCGGGGGGCGGCACAGATACGCAGTATTTT. As protein: CASSGGLAGGGTDTQYF. The rearrangement uses TRBV4-1 and TRBJ2-3; TRBD2 aligns across 15 bases. The trim removed 5 bases at V and 1 base at J, leaving 4 bases unmatched. This CDR3 comprises 17 residues. In germline, CDR1 is MGHRA, CDR2 YSYEKL.

In the case of this clone: The same CDR3 is also encoded by other DNA sequences in this sample. The chain joins TRBV30 to TRBJ1-4, with TRBD1 as a possible D gene (5 bases). Looked up from germline, CDR1 is GTSNPN and CDR2 is SVGIG (reference sequence). The CDR3 is 14 amino acids. V lost 0 bases, J lost 4 bases, and 9 bases lay in between. The CDR3 here is CAWSVRRGNEKLFF. CDR3 coding DNA: TGTGCCTGGAGTGTACGAAGGGGTAATGAAAAACTGTTTTTT.

The chain couples TRBV28 to TRBJ1-4, with D uncertain. Germline CDR1 MDHEN, CDR2 SYDVKM. V lost 6 bases and J 4 bases, leaving 12 bases between the germline ends. This CDR3 has 14 amino acids. The CDR3 region has the DNA TGTGCCAGCAGCCCTCGGCGGTATAATGAAAAACTGTTTTTT. Amino acid sequence: CASSPRRYNEKLFF. The variable domain in full, completed from reference TRBV28 and TRBJ1-4, reads DVKVTQSSRYLVKRTGEKVFLECVQDMDHENMFWYRQDPGLGLRLIYFSYDVKMKEKGDIPEGYSVSREKKERFSLILESASTNQTSMYLCASSPRRYNEKLFFGSGTQLSVL.

This chain links TRBV21-1 with TRBJ1-2; TRBD1 is the table's D call and was not checked against the DNA. TRBV21-1 is termed a pseudogene. The CDR3 has 12 amino acids. The DNA for the CDR3 is TGTGCCAGCAATGGGACAGGGTATGGCTACACCTTC. This translates into CASNGTGYGYTF.